This TCR beta chain was identified in a study of beta chain features in type 1 diabetes. Overall study: Age, gender, cell numbers and subset yield matched between patients and controls. Study-level findings and limits: Still unanswered here is whether HLA type influences TCRB rearrangement. The naive, central memory and Treg TCRB repertoires looked more alike in patients than they did in healthy donors. Patients and controls would share equally any PCR tilt toward shorter templates. There was a moderate but significant shortening of TCRB CDR3s in all four CD4+ subsets of Type 1 diabetes patients.

To note about this clone: No antigen is known for it.

Reverse transcribing all isolated RNA meant expressed TCRB transcripts were sequenced. TCRdb keeps only in-frame clones here, not all; method: immunoSEQ multiplex PCR. The sample has tens of thousands of clones; approximately 57% are singletons. Germline V gene sequence: CDR1 SNHLY, CDR2 FYNNEI. The CDR3 spans 17 residues. V shed 1 base and J shed 2 bases, with 15 bases lying between them. The chain couples TRBV2 to TRBJ1-5; D uncertain. The sequence derives from a man younger than 35 with type 1 diabetes. What was sequenced was stem cell memory CD4+ T cells from blood. CDR3 amino acids: CASSEGWGASGNQPQHF. Here the CDR3 DNA reads TGTGCCAGCAGTGAAGGTTGGGGAGCATCTGGCAATCAGCCCCAGCATTTT.